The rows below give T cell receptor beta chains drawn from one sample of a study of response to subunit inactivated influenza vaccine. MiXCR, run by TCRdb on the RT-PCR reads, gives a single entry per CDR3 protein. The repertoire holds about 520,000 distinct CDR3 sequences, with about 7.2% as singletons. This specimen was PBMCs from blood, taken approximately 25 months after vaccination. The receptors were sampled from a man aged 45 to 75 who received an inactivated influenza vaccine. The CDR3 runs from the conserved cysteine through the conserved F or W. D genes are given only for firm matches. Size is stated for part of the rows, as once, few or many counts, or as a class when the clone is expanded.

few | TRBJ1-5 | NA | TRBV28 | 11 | CASNGSGPQHF | TGTGCCAGCAATGGAAGTGGGCCCCAGCATTTT
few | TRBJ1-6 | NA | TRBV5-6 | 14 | CASSLVTRKGPLHF | TGTGCCAGCAGCTTGGTGACGCGGAAGGGGCCCCTCCACTTT
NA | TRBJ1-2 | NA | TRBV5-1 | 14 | CASRSQGLDYGYTF | TGCGCCAGCAGATCCCAGGGGCTCGACTATGGCTACACCTTC
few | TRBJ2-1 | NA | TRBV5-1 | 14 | CASSLSVGRNEQFF | TGCGCCAGCAGCTTGAGTGTAGGGAGAAATGAGCAGTTCTTC
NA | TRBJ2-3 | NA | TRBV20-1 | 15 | CSARDLAGPLDTQYF | TGCAGTGCTAGAGACTTGGCGGGGCCGTTAGATACGCAGTATTTT
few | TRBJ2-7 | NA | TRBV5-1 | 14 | CASSSDMGGNEQYF | TGCGCCAGCAGCTCGGACATGGGAGGCAACGAGCAGTACTTC
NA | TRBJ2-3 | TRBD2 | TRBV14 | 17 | CASSQLLAGLGTDTQYF | TGTGCCAGCAGCCAACTTCTAGCGGGATTAGGCACAGATACGCAGTATTTT
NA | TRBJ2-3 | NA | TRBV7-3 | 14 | CASSQGAGADTQYF | TGTGCCAGCAGCCAAGGGGCAGGGGCAGATACGCAGTATTTT
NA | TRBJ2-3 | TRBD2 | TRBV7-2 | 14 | CAGRTSSGADTQYF | TGTGCCGGAAGGACTAGCTCGGGCGCAGATACGCAGTATTTT
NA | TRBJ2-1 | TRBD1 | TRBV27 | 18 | CASRGDRGSYSERNEQFF | TGTGCCAGCAGAGGGGACAGGGGGAGTTATTCAGAGCGAAATGAGCAGTTCTTC
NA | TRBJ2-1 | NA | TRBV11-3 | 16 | CASSLGGVSSYNEQFF | TGTGCCAGCAGCTTAGGGGGGGTCAGCTCCTACAATGAGCAGTTCTTC
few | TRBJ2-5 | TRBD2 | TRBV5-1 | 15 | CASSLDGLALETQYF | TGCGCCAGCAGCTTGGACGGACTAGCGTTAGAGACCCAGTACTTC